This T cell receptor beta chain emerged from a study of cytomegalovirus exposure and HLA in healthy donors. Points from the study as a whole: One variant, a missense change in DCLRE1C, was linked in a later analysis to TCR beta V- and J-gene trimming.

Notes on this clone: The antigen is unknown.

The CDR3 extends over 15 amino acids. The PCR made use of 60 Vbeta and 13 Jbeta primers. Sequenced by immunoSEQ multiplex PCR; TCRdb stores in-frame clones only, minus some. The sample includes fewer than 200,000 clones, about four fifths of them seen just once. This TCR derives from a woman in her fifties or sixties in good health and CMV-seronegative. The sequenced material came from PBMCs. J is TRBJ2-1 and V is TRBV21-1; no DNA check was done on the table's D call, TRBD1. TRBV21-1 is a known pseudogene. Written as DNA, the CDR3 is TGTGCCAGCAGCAAACACAGGGTAAGTAAAAATGAGCAGTTCTTC. Protein sequence: CASSKHRVSKNEQFF.